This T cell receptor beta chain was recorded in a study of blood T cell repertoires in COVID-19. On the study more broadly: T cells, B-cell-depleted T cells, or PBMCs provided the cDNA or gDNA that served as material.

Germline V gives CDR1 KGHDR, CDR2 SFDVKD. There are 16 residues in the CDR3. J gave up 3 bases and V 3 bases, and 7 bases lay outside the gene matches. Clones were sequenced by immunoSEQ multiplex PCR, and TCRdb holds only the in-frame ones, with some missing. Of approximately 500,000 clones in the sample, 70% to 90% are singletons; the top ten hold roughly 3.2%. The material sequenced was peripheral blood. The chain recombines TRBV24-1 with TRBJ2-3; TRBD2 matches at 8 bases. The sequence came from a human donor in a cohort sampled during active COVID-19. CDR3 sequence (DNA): TGTGCCACCAGTGATCAGAGCGGGAGTGGGACAGATACGCAGTATTTT. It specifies CATSDQSGSGTDTQYF.